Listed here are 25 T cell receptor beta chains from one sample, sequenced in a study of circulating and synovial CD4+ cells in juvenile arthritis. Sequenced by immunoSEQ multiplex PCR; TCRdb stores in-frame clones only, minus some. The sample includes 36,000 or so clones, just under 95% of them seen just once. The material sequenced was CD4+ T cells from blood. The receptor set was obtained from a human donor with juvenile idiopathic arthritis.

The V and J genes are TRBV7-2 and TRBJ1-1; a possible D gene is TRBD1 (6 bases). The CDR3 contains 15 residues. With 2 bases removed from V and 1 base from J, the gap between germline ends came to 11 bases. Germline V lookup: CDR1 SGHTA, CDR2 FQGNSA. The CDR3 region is CASSLLRGTNTEAFF. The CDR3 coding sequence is TGTGCCAGCAGCTTATTAAGGGGGACGAACACTGAAGCTTTCTTT. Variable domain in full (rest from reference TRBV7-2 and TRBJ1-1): GAGVSQSPSNKVTEKGKDVELRCDPISGHTALYWYRQSLGQGLEFLIYFQGNSAPDKSGLPSDRFSAERTGGSVSTLTIQRTQQEDSAVYLCASSLLRGTNTEAFFGQGTRLTVV.

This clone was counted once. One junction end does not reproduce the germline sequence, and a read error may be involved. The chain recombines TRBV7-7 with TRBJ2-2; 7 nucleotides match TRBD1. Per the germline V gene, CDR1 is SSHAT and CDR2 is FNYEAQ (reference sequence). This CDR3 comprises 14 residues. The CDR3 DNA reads TGTGCTAGCAGCTTGGGACAGTACACCGGGGAGCTGTTTTTT. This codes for CASSLGQYTGELFF.

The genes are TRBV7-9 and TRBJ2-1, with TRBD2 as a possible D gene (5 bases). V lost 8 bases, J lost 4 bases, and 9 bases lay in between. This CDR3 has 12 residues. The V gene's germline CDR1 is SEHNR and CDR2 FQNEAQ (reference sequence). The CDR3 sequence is CASGTGYNEQFF. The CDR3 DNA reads TGTGCCAGCGGCACGGGGTACAATGAGCAGTTCTTC. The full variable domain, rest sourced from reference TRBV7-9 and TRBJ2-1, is DTGVSQNPRHKITKRGQNVTFRCDPISEHNRLYWYRQTLGQGPEFLTYFQNEAQLEKSRLLSDRFSAERPKGSFSTLEIQRTEQGDSAMYLCASGTGYNEQFFGPGTRLTVL.

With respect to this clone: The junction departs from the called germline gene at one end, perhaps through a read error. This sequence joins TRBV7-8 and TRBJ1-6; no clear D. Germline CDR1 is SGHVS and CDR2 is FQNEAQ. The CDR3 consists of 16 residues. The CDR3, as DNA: TGTGCCAGCAGCTTGCCCCCCAACTCCTATAATTCCCCCCTCCACTTT. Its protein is CASSLPPNSYNSPLHF.

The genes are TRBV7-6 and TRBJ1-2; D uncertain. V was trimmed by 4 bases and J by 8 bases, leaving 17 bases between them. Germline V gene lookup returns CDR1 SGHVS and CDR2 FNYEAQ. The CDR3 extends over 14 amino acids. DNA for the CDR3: TGTGCCAGCAGCTCGATTGCGGCCCGAGGAGGCTACACCTTC. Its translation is CASSSIAARGGYTF.

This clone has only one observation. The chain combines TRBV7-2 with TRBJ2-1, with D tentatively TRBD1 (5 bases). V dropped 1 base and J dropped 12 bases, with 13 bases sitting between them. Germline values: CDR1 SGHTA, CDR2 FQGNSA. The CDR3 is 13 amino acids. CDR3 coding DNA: TGTGCCAGCAGCTTAGGGGCCTGGGGCGGGCAGTTCTTC. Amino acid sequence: CASSLGAWGGQFF.

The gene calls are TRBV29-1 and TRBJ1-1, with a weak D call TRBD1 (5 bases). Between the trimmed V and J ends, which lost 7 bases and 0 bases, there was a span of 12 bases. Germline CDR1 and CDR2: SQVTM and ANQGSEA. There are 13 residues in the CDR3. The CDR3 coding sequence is TGCAGCGACCTGGGACTTTTGAACACTGAAGCTTTCTTT. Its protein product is CSDLGLLNTEAFF.

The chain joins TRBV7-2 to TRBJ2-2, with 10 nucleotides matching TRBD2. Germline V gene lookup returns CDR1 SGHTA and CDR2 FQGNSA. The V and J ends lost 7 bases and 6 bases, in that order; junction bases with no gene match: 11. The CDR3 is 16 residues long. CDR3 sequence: CASTNRAGGYSGELFF. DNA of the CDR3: TGTGCCAGCACCAATAGAGCGGGGGGGTATTCCGGGGAGCTGTTTTTT.

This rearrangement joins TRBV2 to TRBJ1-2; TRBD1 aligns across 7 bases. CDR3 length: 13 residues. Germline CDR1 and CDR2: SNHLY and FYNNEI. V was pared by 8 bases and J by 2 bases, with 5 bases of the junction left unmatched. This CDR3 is CASGRGQNYGYTF. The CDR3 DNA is TGTGCCAGCGGACGGGGACAGAACTATGGCTACACCTTC.

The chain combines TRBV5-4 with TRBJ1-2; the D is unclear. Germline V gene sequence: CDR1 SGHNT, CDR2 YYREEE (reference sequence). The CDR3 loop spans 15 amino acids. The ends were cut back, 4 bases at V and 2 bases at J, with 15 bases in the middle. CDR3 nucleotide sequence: TGTGCCAGCAGCCTAGTTCTCACCCAAAACTATGGCTACACCTTC. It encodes CASSLVLTQNYGYTF.

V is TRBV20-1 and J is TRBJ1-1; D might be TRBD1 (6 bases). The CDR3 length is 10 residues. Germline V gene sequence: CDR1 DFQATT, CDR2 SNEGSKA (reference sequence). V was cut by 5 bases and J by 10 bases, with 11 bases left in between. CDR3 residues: CSAPQGGAFF. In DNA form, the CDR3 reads TGCAGTGCTCCACAAGGGGGAGCTTTCTTT.

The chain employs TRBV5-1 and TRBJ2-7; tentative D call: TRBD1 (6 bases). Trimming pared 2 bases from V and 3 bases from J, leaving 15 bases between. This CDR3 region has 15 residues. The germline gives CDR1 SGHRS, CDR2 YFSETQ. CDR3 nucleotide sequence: TGCGCCAGCAGCTTTTTGACAGGCATCGGCTACGAGCAGTACTTC. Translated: CASSFLTGIGYEQYF.

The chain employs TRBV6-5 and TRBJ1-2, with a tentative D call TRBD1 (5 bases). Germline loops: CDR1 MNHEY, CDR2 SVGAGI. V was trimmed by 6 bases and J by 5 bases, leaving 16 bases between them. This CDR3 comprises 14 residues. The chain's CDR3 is CASSFGGMGYGYTF. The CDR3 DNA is TGTGCCAGCAGCTTCGGGGGGATGGGGTATGGCTACACCTTC.

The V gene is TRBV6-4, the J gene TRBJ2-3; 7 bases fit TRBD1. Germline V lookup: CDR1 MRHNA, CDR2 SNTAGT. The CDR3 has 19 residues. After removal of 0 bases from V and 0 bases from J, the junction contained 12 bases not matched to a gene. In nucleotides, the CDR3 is TGTGCCAGCAGTGACTCCAGGGGGATGGCTAGCCCTAGCACAGATACGCAGTATTTT. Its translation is CASSDSRGMASPSTDTQYF.

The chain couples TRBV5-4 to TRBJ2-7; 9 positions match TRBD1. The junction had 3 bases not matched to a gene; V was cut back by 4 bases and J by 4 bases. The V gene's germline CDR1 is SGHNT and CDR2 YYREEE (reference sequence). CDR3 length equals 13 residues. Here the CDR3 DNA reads TGTGCCAGCAGCAGGGGGACAGGGTACGAGCAGTACTTC. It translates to CASSRGTGYEQYF.

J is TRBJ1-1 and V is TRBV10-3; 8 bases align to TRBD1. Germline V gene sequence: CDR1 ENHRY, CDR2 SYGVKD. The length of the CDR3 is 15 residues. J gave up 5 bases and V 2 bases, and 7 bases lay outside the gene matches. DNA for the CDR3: TGTGCCATCAGTGAGGCTGCAGGGGGCGGAACTGAAGCTTTCTTT. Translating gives CAISEAAGGGTEAFF.

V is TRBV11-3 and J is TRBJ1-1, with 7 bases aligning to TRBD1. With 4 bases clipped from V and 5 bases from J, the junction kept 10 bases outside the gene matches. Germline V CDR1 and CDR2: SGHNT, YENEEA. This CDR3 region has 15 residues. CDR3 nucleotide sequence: TGTGCCAGCAGCTCCAGGGCAGGGGGAGGAACTGAAGCTTTCTTT. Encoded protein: CASSSRAGGGTEAFF.

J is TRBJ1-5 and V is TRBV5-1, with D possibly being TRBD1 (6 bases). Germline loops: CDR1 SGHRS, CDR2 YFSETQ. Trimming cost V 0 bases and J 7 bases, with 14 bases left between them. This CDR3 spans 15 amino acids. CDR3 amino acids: CASSLAGRGGQPQHF. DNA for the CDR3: TGCGCCAGCAGCTTGGCCGGTAGGGGGGGGCAGCCCCAGCATTTT. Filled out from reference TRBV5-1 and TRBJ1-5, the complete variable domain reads KAGVTQTPRYLIKTRGQQVTLSCSPISGHRSVSWYQQTPGQGLQFLFEYFSETQRNKGNFPGRFSGRQFSNSRSEMNVSTLELGDSALYLCASSLAGRGGQPQHFGDGTRLSIL.

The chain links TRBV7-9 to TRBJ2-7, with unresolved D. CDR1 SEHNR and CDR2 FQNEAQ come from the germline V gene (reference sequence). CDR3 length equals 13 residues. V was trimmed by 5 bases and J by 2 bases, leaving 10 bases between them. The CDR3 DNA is TGTGCCAGCAGCCCCCTCCCCGCCTACGAGCAGTACTTC. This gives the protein CASSPLPAYEQYF.

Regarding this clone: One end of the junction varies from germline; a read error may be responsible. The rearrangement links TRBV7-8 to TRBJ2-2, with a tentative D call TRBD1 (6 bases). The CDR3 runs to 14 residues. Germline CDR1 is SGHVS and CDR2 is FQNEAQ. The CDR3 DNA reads TGTGCCAGCAACATCCAGGGGCTCACCCGGGAGCTGTTTTTT. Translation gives CASNIQGLTRELFF.

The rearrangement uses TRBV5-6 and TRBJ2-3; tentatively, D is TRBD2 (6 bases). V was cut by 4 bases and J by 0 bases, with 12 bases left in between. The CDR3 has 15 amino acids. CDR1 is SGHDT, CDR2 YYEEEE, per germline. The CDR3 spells CASSLGGVSTDTQYF. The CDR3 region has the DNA TGTGCCAGCAGCCTTGGAGGGGTTAGCACAGATACGCAGTATTTT.

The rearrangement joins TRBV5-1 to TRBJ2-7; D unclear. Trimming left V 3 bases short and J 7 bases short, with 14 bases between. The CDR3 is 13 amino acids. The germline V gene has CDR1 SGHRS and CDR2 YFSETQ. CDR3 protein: CASSYDGSGEQYF. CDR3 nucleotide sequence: TGCGCCAGCAGCTACGACGGTTCGGGTGAGCAGTACTTC.

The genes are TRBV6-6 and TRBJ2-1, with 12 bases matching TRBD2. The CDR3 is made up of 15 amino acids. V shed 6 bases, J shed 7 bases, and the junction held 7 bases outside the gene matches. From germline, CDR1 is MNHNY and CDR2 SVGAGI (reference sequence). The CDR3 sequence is CASSHTSGRLNEQFF. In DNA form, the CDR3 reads TGTGCCAGCAGCCACACTAGCGGGAGGCTAAATGAGCAGTTCTTC.

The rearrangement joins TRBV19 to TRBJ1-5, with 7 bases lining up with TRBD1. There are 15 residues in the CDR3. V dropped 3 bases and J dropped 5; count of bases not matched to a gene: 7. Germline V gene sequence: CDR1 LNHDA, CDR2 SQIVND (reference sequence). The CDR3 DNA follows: TGTGCCAGTAGTATGTCAGGGGGTAATTATCAGCCCCAGCATTTT. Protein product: CASSMSGGNYQPQHF.

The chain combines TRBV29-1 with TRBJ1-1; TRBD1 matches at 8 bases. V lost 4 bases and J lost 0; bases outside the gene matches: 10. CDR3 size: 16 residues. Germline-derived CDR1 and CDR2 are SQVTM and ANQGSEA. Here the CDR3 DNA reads TGCAGCGTTGGAGGGACAGGACCACTCATGAACACTGAAGCTTTCTTT. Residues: CSVGGTGPLMNTEAFF.